This paragraph covers one TCR beta chain sequence. At one end the junction does not follow the germline gene, possibly because of a read error. This entry comes from a study of OX40 agonist ivuxolimab in advanced cancers. About the study: Checkpoint inhibitors had been given previously to 35% to 50% of patients.

This CDR3 region has 16 residues. The germline V gene encodes CDR1 WNHNN and CDR2 SYGVQD (reference sequence). Peripheral blood came from all dose cohorts at three timepoints. The assay was immunoSEQ multiplex PCR, and TCRdb's table has in-frame clones only and misses some. The profile shows roughly 74,000 clones, around 92% of them singletons. This material consisted of CD4+ or CD8+ T cells sorted from blood, taken in a trial of the OX40 agonist ivuxolimab. The receptor was isolated from an adult with an advanced solid tumor such as melanoma, head and neck, liver or kidney cancer. The chain links TRBV10-1 to TRBJ1-1; maybe TRBD1 (5 bases). CDR3 coding DNA: TGCGCCACCAGTGTTTCCGGGACGGGGAAGAACACTGAAGCTTTCTTT. This encodes CATSVSGTGKNTEAFF.